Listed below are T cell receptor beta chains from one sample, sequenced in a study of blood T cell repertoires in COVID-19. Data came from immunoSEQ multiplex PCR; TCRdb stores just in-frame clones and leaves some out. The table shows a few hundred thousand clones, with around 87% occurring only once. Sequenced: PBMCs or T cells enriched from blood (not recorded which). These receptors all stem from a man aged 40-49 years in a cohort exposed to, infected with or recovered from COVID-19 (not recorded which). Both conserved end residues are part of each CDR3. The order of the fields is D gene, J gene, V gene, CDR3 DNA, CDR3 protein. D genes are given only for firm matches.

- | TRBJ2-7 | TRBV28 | TGTGCCAGCAGTTTTGGCGGGCCCTCCTACGAGCAGTACTTC | CASSFGGPSYEQYF
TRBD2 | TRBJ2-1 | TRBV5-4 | TGTGCCAGCAGCTTGGCCAGCGGGAGGTGGAATGAGCAGTTCTTC | CASSLASGRWNEQFF
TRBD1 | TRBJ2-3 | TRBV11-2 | TGTGCCAGCAGGGCAGGGGGGACAGGGTACACAGATACGCAGTATTTT | CASRAGGTGYTDTQYF
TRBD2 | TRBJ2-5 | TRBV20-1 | TGCAGTGCGAAGCGGGAGTTGACCCAGTACTTC | CSAKRELTQYF
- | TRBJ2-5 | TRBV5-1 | TGCGCCAGCAGCCCAATGACAGGAGAGGAGACCCAGTACTTC | CASSPMTGEETQYF
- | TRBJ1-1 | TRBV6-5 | TGTGCCAGCACTCAGTTGGGCTGGACTGAAGCTTTCTTT | CASTQLGWTEAFF
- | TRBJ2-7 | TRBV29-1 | TGCAGCGTTGAGGGGCAGGGTGGCAACGAGCAGTACTTC | CSVEGQGGNEQYF
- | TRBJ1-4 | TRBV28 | TGTGCCAGCAGCTACCGCTGGTGGGTGAGCGCAACTAATGAAAAACTGTTTTTT | CASSYRWWVSATNEKLFF
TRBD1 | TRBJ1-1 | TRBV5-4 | TGTGCCAGCAACAAATATGGACAGGGGCTAGGCACTGAAGCTTTCTTT | CASNKYGQGLGTEAFF
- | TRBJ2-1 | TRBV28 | TGTGCCAGCAGTTTCCCCCCCCAGAATGAGCAGTTCTTC | CASSFPPQNEQFF
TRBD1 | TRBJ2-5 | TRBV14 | TGTGCCAGCAGCCAAGGGAGGGACAGGGAGTACCAAGAGACCCAGTACTTC | CASSQGRDREYQETQYF
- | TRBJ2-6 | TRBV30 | TGTGCCTGGAAGAGGGAAGCAGGGGCCAACGTCCTGACTTTC | CAWKREAGANVLTF
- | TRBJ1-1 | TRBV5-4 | TGTGCCAGCAGCTCGGGACTGGTGAACACTGAAGCTTTCTTT | CASSSGLVNTEAFF
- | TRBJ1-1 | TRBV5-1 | TGCGCCAGCAGCTATAGACCGGACAGTAACACTGAAGCTTTCTTT | CASSYRPDSNTEAFF
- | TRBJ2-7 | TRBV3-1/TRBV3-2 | TGTGCCAGCAGCCAAGGGCTATCGGGGGAGCAGTACTTC | CASSQGLSGEQYF